The source of this TCR beta chain is a study of cytotoxic CD8 clonotypes in ibrutinib-treated CLL. The overall study: Complete response was seen in 2 patients and partial in approximately 25; roughly twelve progressed and 14 stayed remitted after a median about 68 months. The study's findings and limits: Rare overall, public clonotypes shrank or held steady under therapy. Exceeding age-matched healthy donors, baseline clonality also tracked the counts of circulating CD8+ T cells.

Here immunoSEQ multiplex PCR was the method, and the copy in TCRdb shows in-frame clones only, minus some. The sample lists approximately 190,000 clones, roughly 79% occurring once. TCR beta libraries used around 2.2 micrograms of genomic DNA from cryopreserved PBMCs. V gave up 5 bases and J gave up 0 bases, with 8 bases separating them. The CDR3 is made up of 14 amino acids. The germline gives CDR1 SEHNR, CDR2 FQNEAQ (reference sequence). In the case of this clone: Its cognate antigen is unknown.

The sequence was obtained from a human donor with chronic lymphocytic leukemia. The rearrangement uses TRBV7-9 and TRBJ1-5; weak D call: TRBD1 (5 bases). Sequencing was performed on PBMCs, taken after 12 months of ibrutinib treatment. CDR3 region: CASSVQDSNQPQHF. As DNA, the CDR3 is TGTGCCAGCAGCGTACAGGATAGCAATCAGCCCCAGCATTTT.